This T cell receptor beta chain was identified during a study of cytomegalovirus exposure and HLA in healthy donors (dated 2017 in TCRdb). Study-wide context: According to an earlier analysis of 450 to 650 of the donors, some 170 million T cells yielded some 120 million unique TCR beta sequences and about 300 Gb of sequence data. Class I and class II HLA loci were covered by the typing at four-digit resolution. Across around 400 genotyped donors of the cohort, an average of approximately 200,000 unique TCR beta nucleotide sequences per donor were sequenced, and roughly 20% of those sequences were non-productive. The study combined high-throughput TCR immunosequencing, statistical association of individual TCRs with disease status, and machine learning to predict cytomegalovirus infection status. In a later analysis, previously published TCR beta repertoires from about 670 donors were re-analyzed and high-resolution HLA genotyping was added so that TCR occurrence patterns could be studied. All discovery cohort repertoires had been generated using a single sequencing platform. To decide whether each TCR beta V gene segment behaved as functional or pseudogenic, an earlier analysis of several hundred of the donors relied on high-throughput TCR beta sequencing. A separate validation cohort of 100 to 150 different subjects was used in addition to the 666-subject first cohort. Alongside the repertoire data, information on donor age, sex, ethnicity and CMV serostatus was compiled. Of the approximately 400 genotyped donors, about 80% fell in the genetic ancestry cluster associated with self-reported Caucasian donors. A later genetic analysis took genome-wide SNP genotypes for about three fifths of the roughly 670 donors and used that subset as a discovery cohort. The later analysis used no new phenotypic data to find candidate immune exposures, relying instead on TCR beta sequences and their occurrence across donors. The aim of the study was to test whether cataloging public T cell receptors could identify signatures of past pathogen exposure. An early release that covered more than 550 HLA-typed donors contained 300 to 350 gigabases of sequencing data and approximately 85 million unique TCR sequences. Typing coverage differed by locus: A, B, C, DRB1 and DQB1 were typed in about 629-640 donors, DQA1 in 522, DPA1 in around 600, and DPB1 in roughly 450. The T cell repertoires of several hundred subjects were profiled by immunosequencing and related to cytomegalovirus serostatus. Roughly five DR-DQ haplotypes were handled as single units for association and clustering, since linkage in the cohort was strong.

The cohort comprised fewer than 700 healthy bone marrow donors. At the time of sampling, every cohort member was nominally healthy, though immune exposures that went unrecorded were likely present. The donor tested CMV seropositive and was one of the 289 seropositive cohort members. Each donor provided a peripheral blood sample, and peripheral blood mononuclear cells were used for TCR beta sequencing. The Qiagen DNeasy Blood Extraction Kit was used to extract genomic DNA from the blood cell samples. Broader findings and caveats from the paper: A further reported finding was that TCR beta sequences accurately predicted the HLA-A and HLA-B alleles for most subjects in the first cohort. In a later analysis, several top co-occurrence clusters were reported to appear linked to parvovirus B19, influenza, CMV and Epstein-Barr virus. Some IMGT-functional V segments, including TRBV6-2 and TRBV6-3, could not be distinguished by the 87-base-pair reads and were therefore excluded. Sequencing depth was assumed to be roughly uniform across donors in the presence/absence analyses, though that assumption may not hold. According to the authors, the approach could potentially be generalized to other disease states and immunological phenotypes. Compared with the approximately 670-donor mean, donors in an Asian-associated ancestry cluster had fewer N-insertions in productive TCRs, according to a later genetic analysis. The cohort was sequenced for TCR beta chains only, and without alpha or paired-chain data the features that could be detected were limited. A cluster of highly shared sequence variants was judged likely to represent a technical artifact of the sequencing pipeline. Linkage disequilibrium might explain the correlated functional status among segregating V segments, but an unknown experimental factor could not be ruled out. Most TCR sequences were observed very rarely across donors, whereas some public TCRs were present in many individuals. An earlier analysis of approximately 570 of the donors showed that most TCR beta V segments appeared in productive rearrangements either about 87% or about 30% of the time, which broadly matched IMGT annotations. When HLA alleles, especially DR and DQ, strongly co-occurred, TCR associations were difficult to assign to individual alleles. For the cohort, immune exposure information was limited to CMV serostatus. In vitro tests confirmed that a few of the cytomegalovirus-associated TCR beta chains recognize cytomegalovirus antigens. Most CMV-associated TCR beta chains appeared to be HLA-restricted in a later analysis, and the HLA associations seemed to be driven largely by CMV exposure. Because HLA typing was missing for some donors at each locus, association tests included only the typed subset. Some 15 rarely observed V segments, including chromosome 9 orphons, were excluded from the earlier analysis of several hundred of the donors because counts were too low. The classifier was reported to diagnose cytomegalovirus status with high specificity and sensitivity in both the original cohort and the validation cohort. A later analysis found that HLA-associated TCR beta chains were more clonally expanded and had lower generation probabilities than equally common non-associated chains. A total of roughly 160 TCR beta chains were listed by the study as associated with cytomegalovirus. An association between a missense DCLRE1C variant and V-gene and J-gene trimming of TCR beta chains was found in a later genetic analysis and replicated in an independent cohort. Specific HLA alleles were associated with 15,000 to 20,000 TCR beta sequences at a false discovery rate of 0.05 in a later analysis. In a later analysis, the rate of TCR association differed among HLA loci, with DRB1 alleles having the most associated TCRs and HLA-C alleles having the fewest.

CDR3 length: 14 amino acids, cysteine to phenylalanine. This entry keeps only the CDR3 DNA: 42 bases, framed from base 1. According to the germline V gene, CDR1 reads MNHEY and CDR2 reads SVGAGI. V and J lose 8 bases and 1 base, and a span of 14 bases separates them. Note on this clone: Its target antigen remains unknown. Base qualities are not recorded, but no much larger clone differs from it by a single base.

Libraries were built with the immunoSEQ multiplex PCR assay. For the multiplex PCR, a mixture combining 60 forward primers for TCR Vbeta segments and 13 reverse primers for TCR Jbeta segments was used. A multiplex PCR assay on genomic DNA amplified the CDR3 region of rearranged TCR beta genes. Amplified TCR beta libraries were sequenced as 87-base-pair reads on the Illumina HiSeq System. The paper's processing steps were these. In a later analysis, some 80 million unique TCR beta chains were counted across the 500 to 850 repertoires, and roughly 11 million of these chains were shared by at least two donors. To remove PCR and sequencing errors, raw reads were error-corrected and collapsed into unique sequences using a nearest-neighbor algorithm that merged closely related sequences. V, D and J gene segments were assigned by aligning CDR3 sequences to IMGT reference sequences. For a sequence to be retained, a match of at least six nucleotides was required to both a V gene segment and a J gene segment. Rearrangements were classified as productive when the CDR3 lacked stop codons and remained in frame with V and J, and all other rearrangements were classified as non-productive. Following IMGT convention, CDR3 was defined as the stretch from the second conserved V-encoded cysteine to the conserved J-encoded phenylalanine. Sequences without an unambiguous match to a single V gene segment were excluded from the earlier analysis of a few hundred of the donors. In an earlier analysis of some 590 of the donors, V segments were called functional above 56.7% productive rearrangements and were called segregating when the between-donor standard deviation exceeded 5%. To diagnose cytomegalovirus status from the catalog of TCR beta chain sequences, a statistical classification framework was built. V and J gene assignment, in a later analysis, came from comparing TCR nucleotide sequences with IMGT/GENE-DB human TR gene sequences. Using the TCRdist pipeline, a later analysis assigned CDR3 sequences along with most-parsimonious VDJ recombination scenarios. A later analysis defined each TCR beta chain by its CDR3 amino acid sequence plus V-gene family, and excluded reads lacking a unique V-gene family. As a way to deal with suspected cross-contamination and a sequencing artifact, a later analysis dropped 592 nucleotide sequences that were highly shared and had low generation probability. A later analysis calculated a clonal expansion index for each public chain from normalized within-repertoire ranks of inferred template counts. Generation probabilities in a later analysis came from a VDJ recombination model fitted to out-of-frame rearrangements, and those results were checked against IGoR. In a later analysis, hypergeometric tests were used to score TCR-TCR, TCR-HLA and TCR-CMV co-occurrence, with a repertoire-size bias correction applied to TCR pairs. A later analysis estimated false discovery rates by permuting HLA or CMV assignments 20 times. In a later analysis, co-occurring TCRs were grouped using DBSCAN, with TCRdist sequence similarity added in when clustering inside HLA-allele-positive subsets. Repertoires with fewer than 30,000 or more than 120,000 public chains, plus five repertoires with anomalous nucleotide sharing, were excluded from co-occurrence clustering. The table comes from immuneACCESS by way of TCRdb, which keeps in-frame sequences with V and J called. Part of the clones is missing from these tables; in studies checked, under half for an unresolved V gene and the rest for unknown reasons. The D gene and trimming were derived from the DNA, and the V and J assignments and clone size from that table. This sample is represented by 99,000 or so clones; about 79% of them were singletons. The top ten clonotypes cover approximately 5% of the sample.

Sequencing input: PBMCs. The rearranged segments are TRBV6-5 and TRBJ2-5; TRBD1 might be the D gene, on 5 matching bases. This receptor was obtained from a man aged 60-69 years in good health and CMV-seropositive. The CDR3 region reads CASLLRVGQETQYF. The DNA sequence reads TGTGCCAGCCTCCTCAGGGTAGGCCAAGAGACCCAGTACTTC.